The 23 T cell receptor beta chains below all came from one sample that was sequenced in a study of blood T cell repertoires in COVID-19. Using immunoSEQ multiplex PCR, the repertoire was profiled, and TCRdb retains in-frame clones only, with some absent. The sample lists over 130,000 clones, about 87% occurring once. The source material was peripheral blood. These receptors came from a woman aged 80 or over with acute or convalescent COVID-19.

The CDR3 loop is CASSLVEGQGNSPLHF. CDR3 in DNA: TGTGCCAGCAGCTTGGTCGAGGGACAGGGTAATTCACCCCTCCACTTT. The gene calls are TRBV5-6 and TRBJ1-6; 9 bases match TRBD1. The CDR3 covers 16 residues. V lost 0 bases and J lost 6; bases outside the gene matches: 4. Germline lookup yields CDR1 SGHDT and CDR2 YYEEEE.

In its sample, this clone was seen a few times. The V gene is TRBV10-1, the J gene TRBJ2-1; D is uncertain. The V and J ends lost 4 bases and 0 bases respectively, with 7 bases between them. CDR3 size: 14 residues. Germline V gene data show CDR1 as WNHNN and CDR2 as SYGVQD (reference sequence). The CDR3 DNA is TGCGCCAGCAGTGGCTGGCCCTCCTACAATGAGCAGTTCTTC. This gives the protein CASSGWPSYNEQFF.

This chain connects TRBV15 to TRBJ1-1, with unresolved D. CDR3 length: 13 residues. Germline CDR1 is LNHNV and CDR2 is YYDKDF (reference sequence). The V and J ends lost 1 base and 1 base respectively, with 4 bases between them. The CDR3 DNA is TGTGCCACCAGCAGAGTGAGGAACACTGAAGCTTTCTTT. Encoded protein: CATSRVRNTEAFF.

V gene TRBV9 combines with J gene TRBJ1-2; D ambiguous. CDR1 and CDR2 from the germline V gene are SGDLS and YYNGEE. Trimming took off 0 bases at V and 8 bases at J, with 11 bases between the two ends. The CDR3 totals 13 residues. The CDR3 reads CASSVEGRWGYTF. The CDR3 nucleotides read TGTGCCAGCAGCGTAGAAGGGAGGTGGGGCTACACCTTC.

The V call is TRBV12-3 or TRBV12-4, the J call TRBJ2-3, with TRBD2 matching 7 bases. Trimming cost V 5 bases and J 6 bases; bases outside gene matches: 5. The CDR3 has 13 residues. CDR3 nucleotides: TGTGCCAGCAGTCCGTCCGGGGGGGATACGCAGTATTTT. This gives the protein CASSPSGGDTQYF.

V and J are TRBV19 and TRBJ2-2; 8 bases are shared with TRBD2. This CDR3 has 16 residues. Germline V gene sequence: CDR1 LNHDA, CDR2 SQIVND (reference sequence). Trimming took 5 bases from V and 7 from J; bases not matched to a gene: 12. This chain's CDR3 is CASSALSVRGVGELFF. The CDR3 nucleotides are TGTGCCAGTAGTGCCCTCAGTGTGCGGGGGGTCGGGGAGCTGTTTTTT.

J is TRBJ1-5 and V is TRBV6-5; possibly TRBD1 for D (5 bases). Trimming left V 2 bases short and J 3 bases short, with 8 bases between. Germline V CDR1 and CDR2: MNHEY, SVGAGI. CDR3 length equals 14 residues. The CDR3 sequence is CASSYRGDNQPQHF. CDR3 sequence (DNA): TGTGCCAGCAGTTACAGGGGTGACAATCAGCCCCAGCATTTT.

This clone was seen more than once but under ten times. The V call is TRBV5-1, the J call TRBJ2-2; 9 bases fit TRBD1. CDR1 and CDR2 from the germline V gene are SGHRS and YFSETQ. The CDR3 totals 14 residues. V dropped 4 bases and J dropped 4; count of bases not matched to a gene: 2. CDR3 DNA sequence: TGCGCCAGCAGCCCGGGACAGGGCACCGGGGAGCTGTTTTTT. Translated: CASSPGQGTGELFF.

The rearrangement joins TRBV19 to TRBJ1-5; D is perhaps TRBD1 (6 bases). The CDR3 consists of 15 residues. Trimming pared 5 bases from V and 4 bases from J, leaving 15 bases between. Germline V CDR1 and CDR2: LNHDA, SQIVND (reference sequence). CDR3 amino acids: CASSPPTGTNQPQHF. DNA for the CDR3: TGTGCCAGTAGTCCGCCGACAGGAACAAATCAGCCCCAGCATTTT.

The chain couples TRBV21-1 to TRBJ1-2. TRBV21-1 is tagged as a pseudogene. The CDR3 has 14 amino acids. CDR3 amino acids: CASSKGGGGYGYTF. The CDR3 DNA is TGTGCCAGCAGCAAAGGCGGGGGGGGCTATGGCTACACCTTC.

The gene calls are TRBV6-5 and TRBJ1-5; 8 nucleotides align to TRBD1. This CDR3 spans 15 amino acids. Looked up from germline, CDR1 is MNHEY and CDR2 is SVGAGI. The J segment lost 7 bases and the V segment lost 5 bases, leaving 10 bases of the junction unmatched. In DNA, the CDR3 is TGTGCCAGCAGTCCCACAGGGGGAGGAAAACAGCCCCAGCATTTT. This codes for CASSPTGGGKQPQHF.

The rearrangement links TRBV19 to TRBJ1-5; TRBD1 might be the D (5 bases). The CDR3 is made up of 16 amino acids. Trimming removed 6 bases at V and 3 bases at J, with 18 bases between. Germline-derived CDR1 and CDR2 are LNHDA and SQIVND (reference sequence). Here the CDR3 reads CASRPSTGRNNQPQHF. As DNA, the CDR3 is TGTGCCAGTAGACCCTCCACAGGCCGGAACAATCAGCCCCAGCATTTT.

This chain joins TRBV29-1 and TRBJ2-1; 10 positions agree with TRBD1. The CDR3 runs 13 residues. J was trimmed by 7 bases and V by 7 bases; bases with no gene match: 7. In germline, CDR1 is SQVTM, CDR2 ANQGSEA. The CDR3 loop is CSAQGQGWNEQFF. The DNA for the CDR3 is TGCAGCGCCCAGGGACAGGGGTGGAATGAGCAGTTCTTC.

V usage is TRBV7-3 and J usage is TRBJ1-5; 8 bases match TRBD1. From germline, CDR1 is SGHTA and CDR2 FQGTGA. CDR3 size: 13 residues. V was clipped by 5 bases and J by 5 bases; unmatched bases: 2. The CDR3 DNA sequence: TGTGCCAGCAGCCTGACAGGGGATCAGCCCCAGCATTTT. This gives the protein CASSLTGDQPQHF.

The chain combines TRBV5-3 with TRBJ1-2, with unresolved D. TRBV5-3 is an ORF; its function is uncertain. The CDR3 length is 14 residues. V gave up 3 bases and J gave up 5 bases, with 14 bases separating them. CDR3 nucleotide sequence: TGTGCCAGAAGCTGTGGGAGAGGGAAGTATGGCTACACCTTC. Translated: CARSCGRGKYGYTF.

The V call is TRBV28, the J call TRBJ1-1, with no clear D. This CDR3 region has 14 residues. Trimming cost V 10 bases and J 1 base, with 16 bases left between them. CDR1 is MDHEN and CDR2 is SYDVKM in the germline V gene. The CDR3 DNA reads TGTGCCACCAGACTTGAGGCGGGGAACACTGAAGCTTTCTTT. It translates to CATRLEAGNTEAFF.

This clone has a handful of counts. This sequence joins TRBV5-4 and TRBJ2-3, with 7 bases lining up with TRBD2. The CDR3 covers 15 residues. Germline CDR1 is SGHNT and CDR2 is YYREEE (reference sequence). V was clipped by 1 base and J by 0 bases; unmatched bases: 2. The DNA for the CDR3 is TGTGCCAGCAGCTTGAAAGCGGGGAGCACAGATACGCAGTATTTT. It codes for CASSLKAGSTDTQYF. The full variable domain, rest sourced from reference TRBV5-4 and TRBJ2-3, is ETGVTQSPTHLIKTRGQQVTLRCSSQSGHNTVSWYQQALGQGPQFIFQYYREEENGRGNFPPRFSGLQFPNYSSELNVNALELDDSALYLCASSLKAGSTDTQYFGPGTRLTVL.

The chain has TRBV15 and TRBJ1-2, with D possibly TRBD1 on 6 matching bases. V was trimmed by 1 base and J by 1 base, leaving 16 bases between them. The CDR3 sequence is 17 residues long. Germline CDR1 is LNHNV and CDR2 is YYDKDF (reference sequence). CDR3 loop: CATSRVRQGNLNYGYTF. The CDR3 DNA reads TGTGCCACCAGCAGAGTTAGGCAGGGGAATCTTAACTATGGCTACACCTTC.

Concerning this clone itself: The sample contains more than one DNA sequence encoding this CDR3. This chain links TRBV30 with TRBJ1-3, with D unclear. The V gene lost 0 bases and the J gene lost 3 bases, with 6 bases spanning the gap. The germline V gene has CDR1 GTSNPN and CDR2 SVGIG (reference sequence). There are 13 residues in the CDR3. CDR3 bases: TGTGCCTGGAGTGTAAATAGTGGAAACACCATATATTTT. Its protein product is CAWSVNSGNTIYF. The variable domain in full, with the rest retrieved from reference TRBV30 and TRBJ1-3, is SQTIHQWPATLVQPVGSPLSLECTVEGTSNPNLYWYRQAAGRGLQLLFYSVGIGQISSEVPQNLSASRPQDRQFILSSKKLLLSDSGFYLCAWSVNSGNTIYFGEGSWLTVV.

This clone was counted between two and nine times. At the DNA level, this CDR3 is encoded by other sequences in the same sample as well. Here the CDR3 DNA reads TGTGCCAGCAGCCCTTGGGAGGGGAACACTGAAGCTTTCTTT. Protein sequence: CASSPWEGNTEAFF. The chain joins TRBV5-4 to TRBJ1-1; D uncertain. The CDR3 sequence is 14 residues long. The germline gives CDR1 SGHNT, CDR2 YYREEE (reference sequence). V was cut by 4 bases and J by 1 base, with 11 bases left in between.

The rearrangement links TRBV5-1 to TRBJ1-1, with 7 bases that match TRBD1. CDR1 and CDR2 (germline): SGHRS, YFSETQ. J gave up 1 base and V 4 bases, and 4 bases lay outside the gene matches. This CDR3 comprises 14 residues. The CDR3 spells CASSPGTENTEAFF. CDR3 nucleotide sequence: TGCGCCAGCAGCCCCGGGACAGAGAACACTGAAGCTTTCTTT.

This chain joins TRBV4-2 and TRBJ1-2, with D maybe TRBD1 (5 bases). CDR1 is LGHNA, CDR2 YNFKEQ, per germline. V lost 0 bases to trimming and J lost 3 bases, with 14 bases between them. The length of the CDR3 is 16 residues. In nucleotides, the CDR3 is TGTGCCAGCAGCCAAGAGGAAGGGGTTCGCTACTATGGCTACACCTTC. Its translation: CASSQEEGVRYYGYTF.

The V and J genes are TRBV5-1 and TRBJ1-2; 11 positions match TRBD1. V dropped 4 bases and J dropped 5; count of bases not matched to a gene: 10. The CDR3 has 16 amino acids. Germline V CDR1 and CDR2: SGHRS, YFSETQ. This chain's CDR3 is CASSTRTGGEGYGYTF. The DNA for the CDR3 is TGCGCCAGCAGCACTCGGACAGGGGGCGAGGGGTATGGCTACACCTTC.